This T cell receptor (beta chain) was recovered during a study of T cell responses to AZD1222 COVID-19 vaccine. Findings and caveats of the study: Nearly half of unique spike-specific TCRs reportedly avoided B.1.351 and B.1.1.7 mutated regions. Donors in the cohort were predominantly white British and more often female, and clonal diversity was possibly underestimated. At study baseline, merely six AZD1222 recipients were seropositive. There were vaccine-associated CD4 TCRs across spike, dominant at 160-218 and 743-854.

Turning to this clone: Its matching antigen is unknown.

The length of the CDR3 is 14 residues. Germline V gene data show CDR1 as MNHEY and CDR2 as SVGAGI. Trimming pared 6 bases from V and 0 bases from J, leaving 8 bases between. Some clones are missing from TCRdb's copy, which holds only in-frame ones; the method was immunoSEQ multiplex PCR. The sample lists about 130,000 clones, roughly 86% occurring once. This TCR came from an adult in good health. Material: peripheral blood, obtained on day 0 of AZD1222 vaccination. The chain carries TRBV6-5 and TRBJ2-2, with D unclear. CDR3 in DNA: TGTGCCAGCAGCGACACAGCGAACACCGGGGAGCTGTTTTTT. Translated: CASSDTANTGELFF.